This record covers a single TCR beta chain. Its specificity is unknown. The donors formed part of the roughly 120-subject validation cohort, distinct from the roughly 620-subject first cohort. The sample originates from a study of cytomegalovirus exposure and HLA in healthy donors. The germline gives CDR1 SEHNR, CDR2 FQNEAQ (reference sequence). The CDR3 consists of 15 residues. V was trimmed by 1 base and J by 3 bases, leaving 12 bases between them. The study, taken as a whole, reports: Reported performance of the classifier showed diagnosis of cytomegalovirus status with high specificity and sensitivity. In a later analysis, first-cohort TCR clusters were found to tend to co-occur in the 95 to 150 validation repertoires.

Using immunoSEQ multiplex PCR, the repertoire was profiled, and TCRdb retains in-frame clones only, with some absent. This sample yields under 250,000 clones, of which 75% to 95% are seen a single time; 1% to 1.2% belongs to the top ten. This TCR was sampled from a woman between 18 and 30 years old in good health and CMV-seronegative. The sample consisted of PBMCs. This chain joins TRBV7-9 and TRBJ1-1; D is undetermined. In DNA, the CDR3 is TGTGCCAGCAGCTTAGTGGATCCGGGAGACACTGAAGCTTTCTTT. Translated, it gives CASSLVDPGDTEAFF. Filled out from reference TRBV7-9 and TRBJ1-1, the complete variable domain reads DTGVSQNPRHKITKRGQNVTFRCDPISEHNRLYWYRQTLGQGPEFLTYFQNEAQLEKSRLLSDRFSAERPKGSFSTLEIQRTEQGDSAMYLCASSLVDPGDTEAFFGQGTRLTVV.